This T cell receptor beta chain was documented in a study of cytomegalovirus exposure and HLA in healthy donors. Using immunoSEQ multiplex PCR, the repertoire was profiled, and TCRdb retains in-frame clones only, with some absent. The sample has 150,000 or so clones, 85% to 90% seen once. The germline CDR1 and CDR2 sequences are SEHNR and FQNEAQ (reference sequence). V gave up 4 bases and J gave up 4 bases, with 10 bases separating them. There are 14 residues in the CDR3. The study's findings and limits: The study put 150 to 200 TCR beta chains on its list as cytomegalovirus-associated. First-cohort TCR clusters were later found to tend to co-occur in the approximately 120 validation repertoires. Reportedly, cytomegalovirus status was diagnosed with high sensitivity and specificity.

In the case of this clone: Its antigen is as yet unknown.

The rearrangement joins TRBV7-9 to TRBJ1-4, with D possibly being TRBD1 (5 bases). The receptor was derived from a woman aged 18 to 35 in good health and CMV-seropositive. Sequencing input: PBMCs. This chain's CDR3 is CASSSTDRNEKLFF. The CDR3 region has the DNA TGTGCCAGCAGCTCGACAGATCGTAATGAAAAACTGTTTTTT.